The 3 T cell receptor beta chains listed next were all sequenced from one sample in a study of T cells after yellow fever vaccination. MiXCR was run by TCRdb on the 5' RACE reads, yielding one entry per CDR3 protein. Of about 350,000 distinct CDR3 sequences in the sample, approximately 4% were seen once. The source was PBMCs, collected 5 days after the yellow fever booster vaccination. These receptors all come from a man between 18 and 29 years old who received the YFV17D yellow fever vaccine.

The V and J genes are TRBV14 and TRBJ2-4; D ambiguous. Trimming shortened V by 1 base and J by 7 bases, and 8 bases separated the two germline ends. This CDR3 has 13 residues. Germline values: CDR1 SGHDN, CDR2 FVKESK. The CDR3 DNA reads TGTGCCAGCAGCCAAGCCCCACGGAACATTCAGTACTTC. Translation: CASSQAPRNIQYF. Variable domain in full (rest from reference TRBV14 and TRBJ2-4): EAGVTQFPSHSVIEKGQTVTLRCDPISGHDNLYWYRRVMGKEIKFLLHFVKESKQDESGMPNNRFLAERTGGTYSTLKVQPAELEDSGVYFCASSQAPRNIQYFGAGTRLSVL.

This clonotype appeared a few times. V usage is TRBV7-9 and J usage is TRBJ1-1; D may be TRBD1 (6 bases). Trimming took 5 bases from V and 6 from J, leaving 31 bases between them. Germline lookup yields CDR1 SEHNR and CDR2 FQNEAQ (reference sequence). The CDR3 sequence is 19 residues long. Here the CDR3 reads CASSPTFGREGGHDAEAFF. The CDR3 DNA follows: TGTGCCAGCAGCCCCACATTTGGTCGAGAGGGGGGCCATGACGCTGAAGCTTTCTTT.

This clonotype was detected only a few times. This chain joins TRBV3-1 and TRBJ2-5; tentative D call: TRBD2 (6 bases). This CDR3 has 15 amino acids. Germline lookup yields CDR1 LGHDT and CDR2 YNNKEL (reference sequence). Trimming removed 0 bases from V and 5 bases from J, with 13 bases in between. CDR3 protein: CASSQEPAAGETQYF. CDR3 DNA: TGTGCCAGCAGCCAAGAACCCGCGGCGGGGGAGACCCAGTACTTC.